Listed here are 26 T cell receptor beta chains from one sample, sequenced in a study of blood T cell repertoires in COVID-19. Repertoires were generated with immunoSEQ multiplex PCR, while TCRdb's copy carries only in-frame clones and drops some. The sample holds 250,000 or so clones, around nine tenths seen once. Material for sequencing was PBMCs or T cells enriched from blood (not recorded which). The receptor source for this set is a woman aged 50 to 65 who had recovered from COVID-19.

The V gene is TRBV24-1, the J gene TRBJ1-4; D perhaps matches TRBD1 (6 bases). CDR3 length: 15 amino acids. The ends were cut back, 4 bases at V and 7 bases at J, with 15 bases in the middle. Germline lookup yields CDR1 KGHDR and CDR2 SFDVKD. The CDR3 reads CATSDPTDSIEKLFF. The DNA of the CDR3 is TGTGCCACCAGTGACCCCACGGACAGTATTGAAAAACTGTTTTTT.

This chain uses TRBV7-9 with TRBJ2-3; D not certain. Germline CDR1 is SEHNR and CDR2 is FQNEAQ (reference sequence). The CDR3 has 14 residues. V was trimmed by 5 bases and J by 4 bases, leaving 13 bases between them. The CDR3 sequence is CASSTQDSPDTQYF. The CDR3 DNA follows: TGTGCCAGCAGCACCCAAGACTCTCCAGATACGCAGTATTTT.

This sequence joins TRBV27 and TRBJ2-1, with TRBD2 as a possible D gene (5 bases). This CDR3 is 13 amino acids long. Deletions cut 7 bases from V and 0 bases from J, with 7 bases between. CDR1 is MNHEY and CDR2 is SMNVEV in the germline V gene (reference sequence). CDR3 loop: CASIGSSYNEQFF. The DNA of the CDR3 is TGTGCCAGCATTGGGAGCTCCTACAATGAGCAGTTCTTC.

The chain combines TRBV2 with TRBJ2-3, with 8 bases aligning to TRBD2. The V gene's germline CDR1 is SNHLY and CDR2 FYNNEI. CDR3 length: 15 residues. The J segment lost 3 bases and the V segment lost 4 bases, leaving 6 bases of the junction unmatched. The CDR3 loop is CASSASGRGTDTQYF. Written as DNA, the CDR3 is TGTGCCAGCAGTGCGTCCGGGAGGGGGACAGATACGCAGTATTTT.

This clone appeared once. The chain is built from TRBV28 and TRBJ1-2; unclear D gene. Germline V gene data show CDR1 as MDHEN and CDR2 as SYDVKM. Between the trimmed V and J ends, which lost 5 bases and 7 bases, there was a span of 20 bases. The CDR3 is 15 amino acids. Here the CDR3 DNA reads TGTGCCAGCAGTGTAAACAGTGCCCTCGCTCCTGGCTACACCTTC. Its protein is CASSVNSALAPGYTF.

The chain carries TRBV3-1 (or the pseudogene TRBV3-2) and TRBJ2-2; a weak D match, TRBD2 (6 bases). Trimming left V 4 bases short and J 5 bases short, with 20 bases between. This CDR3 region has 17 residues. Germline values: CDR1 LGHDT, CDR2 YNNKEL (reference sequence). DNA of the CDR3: TGTGCCAGCAGCCCCTCATGGGCGGGAAGAGAAACCGGGGAGCTGTTTTTT. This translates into CASSPSWAGRETGELFF.

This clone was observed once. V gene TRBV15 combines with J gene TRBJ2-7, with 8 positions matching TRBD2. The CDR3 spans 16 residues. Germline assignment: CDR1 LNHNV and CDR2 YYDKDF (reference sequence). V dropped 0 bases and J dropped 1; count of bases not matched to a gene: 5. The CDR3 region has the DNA TGTGCCACCAGCAGAGAACCACTAGCGGATTCCTACGAGCAGTACTTC. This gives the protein CATSREPLADSYEQYF.

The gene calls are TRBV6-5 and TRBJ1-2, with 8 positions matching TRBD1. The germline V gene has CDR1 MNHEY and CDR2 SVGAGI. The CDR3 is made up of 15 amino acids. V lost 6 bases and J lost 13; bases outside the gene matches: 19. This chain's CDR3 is CASREAGQAHIGSTF. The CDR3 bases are TGTGCCAGCAGGGAGGCGGGACAGGCTCATATTGGGTCCACCTTC.

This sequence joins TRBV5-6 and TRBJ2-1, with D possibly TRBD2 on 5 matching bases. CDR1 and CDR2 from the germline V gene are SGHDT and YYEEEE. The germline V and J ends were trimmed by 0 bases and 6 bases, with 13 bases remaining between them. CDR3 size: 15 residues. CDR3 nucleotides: TGTGCCAGCAGCTTGGTTGGGAGATTGGCCAATGAGCAGTTCTTC. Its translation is CASSLVGRLANEQFF.

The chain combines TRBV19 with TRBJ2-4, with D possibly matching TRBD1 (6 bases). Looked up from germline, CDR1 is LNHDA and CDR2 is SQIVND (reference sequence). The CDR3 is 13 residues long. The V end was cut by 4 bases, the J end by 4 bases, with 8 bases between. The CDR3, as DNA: TGTGCCAGTAGTACAGGGGCGAAAAACATTCAGTACTTC. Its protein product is CASSTGAKNIQYF.

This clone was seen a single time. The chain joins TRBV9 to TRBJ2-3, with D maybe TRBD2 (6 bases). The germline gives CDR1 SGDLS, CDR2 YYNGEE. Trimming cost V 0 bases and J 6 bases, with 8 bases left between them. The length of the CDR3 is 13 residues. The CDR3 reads CASSVGGEDTQYF. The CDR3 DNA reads TGTGCCAGCAGCGTAGGGGGGGAGGATACGCAGTATTTT.

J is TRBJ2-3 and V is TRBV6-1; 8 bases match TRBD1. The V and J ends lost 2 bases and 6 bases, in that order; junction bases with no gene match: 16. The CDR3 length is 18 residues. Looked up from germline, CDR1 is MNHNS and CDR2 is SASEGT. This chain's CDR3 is CASSERSALAGGRDTQYF. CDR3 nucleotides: TGTGCCAGCAGTGAAAGGTCCGCGTTGGCAGGGGGCAGGGATACGCAGTATTTT.

CDR3 sequence reads: CASSPQTGNTIYF. CDR3 DNA: TGTGCCAGCAGCCCACAAACTGGAAACACCATATATTTT. The J gene is TRBJ1-3, the V gene TRBV14, with D unclear. Trimming shortened V by 4 bases and J by 2 bases, and 6 bases separated the two germline ends. The CDR3 loop spans 13 amino acids. Germline CDR1 SGHDN, CDR2 FVKESK.

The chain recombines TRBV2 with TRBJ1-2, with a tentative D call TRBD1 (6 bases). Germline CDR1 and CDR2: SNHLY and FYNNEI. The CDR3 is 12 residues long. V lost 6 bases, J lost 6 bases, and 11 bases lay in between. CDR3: CASRSTGHGYTF. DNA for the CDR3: TGTGCCAGCAGATCTACAGGGCATGGCTACACCTTC.

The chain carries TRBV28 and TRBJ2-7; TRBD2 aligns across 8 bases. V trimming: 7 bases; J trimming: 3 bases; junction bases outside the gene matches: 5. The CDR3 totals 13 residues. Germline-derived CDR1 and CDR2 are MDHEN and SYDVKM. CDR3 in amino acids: CASIGLADYEQYF. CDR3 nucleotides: TGTGCCAGCATCGGACTAGCAGACTACGAGCAGTACTTC.

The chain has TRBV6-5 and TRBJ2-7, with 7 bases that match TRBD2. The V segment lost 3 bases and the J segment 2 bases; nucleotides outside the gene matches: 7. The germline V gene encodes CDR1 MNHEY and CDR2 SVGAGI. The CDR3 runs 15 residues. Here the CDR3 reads CASSYVAGGTYEQYF. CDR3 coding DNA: TGTGCCAGCAGTTATGTAGCGGGCGGAACCTACGAGCAGTACTTC.

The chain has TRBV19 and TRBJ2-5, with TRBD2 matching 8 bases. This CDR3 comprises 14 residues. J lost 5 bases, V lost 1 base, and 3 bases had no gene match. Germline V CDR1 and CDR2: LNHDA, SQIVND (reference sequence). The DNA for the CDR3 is TGTGCCAGTAGTATAGTGGGCGGGGGGGAGACCCAGTACTTC. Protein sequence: CASSIVGGGETQYF.

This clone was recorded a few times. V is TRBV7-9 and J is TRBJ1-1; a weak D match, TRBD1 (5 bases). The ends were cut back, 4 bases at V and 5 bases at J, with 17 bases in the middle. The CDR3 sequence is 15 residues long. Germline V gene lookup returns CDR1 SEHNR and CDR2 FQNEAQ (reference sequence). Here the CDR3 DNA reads TGTGCCAGCAGCTCTCCCACGGTGGGGCTGACTGAAGCTTTCTTT. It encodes CASSSPTVGLTEAFF.

Written as DNA, the CDR3 is TGCGCCAGCAGCTTGCGTCCCAGGGTCACTGAAGCTTTCTTT. The encoded protein is CASSLRPRVTEAFF. This chain joins TRBV5-1 and TRBJ1-1; TRBD1 is a possible D gene (5 bases). This CDR3 has 14 residues. The V end was cut by 1 base, the J end by 4 bases, with 11 bases between. Germline V CDR1 and CDR2: SGHRS, YFSETQ.

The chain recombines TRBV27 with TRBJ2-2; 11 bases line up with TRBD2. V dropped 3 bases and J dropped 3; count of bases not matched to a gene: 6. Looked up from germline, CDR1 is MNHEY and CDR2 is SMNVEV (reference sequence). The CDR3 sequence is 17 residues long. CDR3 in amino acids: CASSFSRLAGHTGELFF. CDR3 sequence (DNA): TGTGCCAGCAGTTTTAGTAGACTAGCGGGGCACACCGGGGAGCTGTTTTTT.

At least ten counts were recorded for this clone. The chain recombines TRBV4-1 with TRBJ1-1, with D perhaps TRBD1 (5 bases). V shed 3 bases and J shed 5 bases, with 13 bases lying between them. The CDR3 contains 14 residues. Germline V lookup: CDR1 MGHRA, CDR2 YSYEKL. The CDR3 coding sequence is TGCGCCAGCAGCCAGAGTACAGGAAAAACTGAAGCTTTCTTT. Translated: CASSQSTGKTEAFF.

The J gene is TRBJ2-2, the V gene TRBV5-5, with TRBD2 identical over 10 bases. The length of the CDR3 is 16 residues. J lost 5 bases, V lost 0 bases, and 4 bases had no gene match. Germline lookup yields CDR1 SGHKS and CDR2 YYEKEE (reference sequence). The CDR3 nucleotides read TGTGCCAGCAGCTTGGTCCTAGCGGGAGCGACCGGGGAGCTGTTTTTT. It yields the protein CASSLVLAGATGELFF. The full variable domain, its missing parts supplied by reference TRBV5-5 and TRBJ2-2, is DAGVTQSPTHLIKTRGQQVTLRCSPISGHKSVSWYQQVLGQGPQFIFQYYEKEERGRGNFPDRFSARQFPNYSSELNVNALLLGDSALYLCASSLVLAGATGELFFGEGSRLTVL.

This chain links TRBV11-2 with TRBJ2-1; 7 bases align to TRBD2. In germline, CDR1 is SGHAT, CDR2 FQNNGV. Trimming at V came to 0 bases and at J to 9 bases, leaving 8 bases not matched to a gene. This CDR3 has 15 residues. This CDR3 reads CASSLDRRLAGEQFF. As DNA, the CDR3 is TGTGCCAGCAGCTTAGATCGGCGACTAGCCGGTGAGCAGTTCTTC.

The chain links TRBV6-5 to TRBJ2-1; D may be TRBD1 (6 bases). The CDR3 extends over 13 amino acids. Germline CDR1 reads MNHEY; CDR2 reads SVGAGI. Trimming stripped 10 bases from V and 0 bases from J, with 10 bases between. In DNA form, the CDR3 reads TGTGCCACCCAGGGGAGCTCCTACAATGAGCAGTTCTTC. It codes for CATQGSSYNEQFF.

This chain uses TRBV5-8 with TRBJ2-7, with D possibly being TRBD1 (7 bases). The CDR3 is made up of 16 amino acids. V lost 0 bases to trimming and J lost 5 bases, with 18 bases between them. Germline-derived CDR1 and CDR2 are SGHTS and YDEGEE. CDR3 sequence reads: CASSLGLDRVTDEQYF. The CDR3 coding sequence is TGTGCCAGCAGCTTGGGACTAGACAGGGTAACGGACGAGCAGTACTTC.

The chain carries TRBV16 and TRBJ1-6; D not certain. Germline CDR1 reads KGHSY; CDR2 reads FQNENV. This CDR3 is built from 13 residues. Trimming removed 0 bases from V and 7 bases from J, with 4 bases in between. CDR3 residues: CASSQSRNSPLHF. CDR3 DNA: TGTGCCAGCAGCCAATCGAGAAATTCACCCCTCCACTTT. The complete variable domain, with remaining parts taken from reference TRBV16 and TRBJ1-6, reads GEEVAQTPKHLVRGEGQKAKLYCAPIKGHSYVFWYQQVLKNEFKFLISFQNENVFDETGMPKERFSAKCLPNSPCSLEIQATKLEDSAVYFCASSQSRNSPLHFGNGTRLTVT.